This paragraph reports one T cell receptor (beta chain). The target antigen is unknown. V gave up 7 bases and J gave up 0 bases, with 6 bases separating them. Germline assignment: CDR1 MDHEN and CDR2 SYDVKM. CDR3 length: 12 residues. Primers included in the PCR were 60 Vbeta and 13 Jbeta primers. Produced via immunoSEQ multiplex PCR; TCRdb's table is partial and in-frame only. The sample consists of approximately 100,000 clones, 76% of them appearing once. This specimen belongs to a study of cytomegalovirus exposure and HLA in healthy donors. Study-level information: From about 170 million T cells, an earlier analysis saw approximately 120 million unique TCR beta sequences.

Findings and limits, study-wide: Later analysis associated a missense DCLRE1C variant with TCR beta V- and J-gene trimming. HLA-A and HLA-B allele assignments for most subjects were reportedly predicted accurately using TCR beta sequences. Association of 16,951 TCR beta sequences with HLA alleles was found at 0.05 false discovery rate in a later analysis.

The rearrangement links TRBV28 to TRBJ2-5; D is ambiguous. This sequence originates from a woman aged 18-29 years in good health and CMV-seropositive. Sequencing input: PBMCs. Written as DNA, the CDR3 is TGTGCCAGCATCGGGTACCAAGAGACCCAGTACTTC. As protein: CASIGYQETQYF.